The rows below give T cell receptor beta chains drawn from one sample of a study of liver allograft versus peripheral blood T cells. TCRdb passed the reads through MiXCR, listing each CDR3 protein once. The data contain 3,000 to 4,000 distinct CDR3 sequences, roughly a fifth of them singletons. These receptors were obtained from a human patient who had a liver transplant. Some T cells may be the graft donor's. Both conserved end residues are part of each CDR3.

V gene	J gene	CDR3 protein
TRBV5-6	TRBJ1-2	CASSFWSVGGPGNTF
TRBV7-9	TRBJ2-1	CASSSLSGSYNEQFF
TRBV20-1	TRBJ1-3	CSALRWSGNTIYF
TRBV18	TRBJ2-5	CASSRSAGVETQYF
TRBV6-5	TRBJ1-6	CASSTIHRGESPLHF
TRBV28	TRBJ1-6	CASSHGGPNSPLHF
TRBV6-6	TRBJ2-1	CASSRTSGVYNEQFF
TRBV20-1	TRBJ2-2	CSATLAGGFPGELFF
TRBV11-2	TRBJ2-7	CASSNGGQGYEQYF
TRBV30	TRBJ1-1	CAWSQGQGITEAFF
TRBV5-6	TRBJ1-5	CASRTWAGWSNQPQHF
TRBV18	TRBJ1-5	CASSPPDNRRQPQHF
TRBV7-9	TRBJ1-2	CASSLRGPHPNYGYTF
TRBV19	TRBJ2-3	CASSTRVLWETQYF
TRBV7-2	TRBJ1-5	CASSSGVFNQPQHF
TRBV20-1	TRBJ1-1	CRGGKNTEAFF
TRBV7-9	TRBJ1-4	CASSPDRAREKLFF
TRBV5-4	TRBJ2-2	CASSLVQGAGELFF
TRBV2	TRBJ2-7	CASSRRGSSYEQYF
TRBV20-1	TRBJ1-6	CSAREDRGNSPLHF
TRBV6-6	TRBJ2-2	CASSFGTAGELFF
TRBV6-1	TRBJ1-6	CASNKNSPLHF
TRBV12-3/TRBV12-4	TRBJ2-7	CASSLVGTRSYEQYF
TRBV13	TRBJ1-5	CASSFSYSNQPQHF
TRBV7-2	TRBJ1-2	CASSATSIGGYTF
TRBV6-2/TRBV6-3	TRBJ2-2	CASSPELADGGTGELFF
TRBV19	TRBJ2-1	CASSTSGTTRFNEQFF
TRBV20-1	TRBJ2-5	CSASRDAKETQYF
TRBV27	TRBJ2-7	CAARPGGYSYEQYF
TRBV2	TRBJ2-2	CASSGVGGFTGELFF
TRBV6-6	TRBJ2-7	CASSSKGRATYEQYF
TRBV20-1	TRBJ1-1	CSALAGQYTEAFF
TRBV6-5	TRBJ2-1	CASRWAHYNEQFF
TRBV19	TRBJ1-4	CASSTYRGLDEKLFF
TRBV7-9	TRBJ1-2	CASSVGRADGYTF
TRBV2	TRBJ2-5	CASSEGGLGETQYF
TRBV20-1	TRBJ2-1	CSANRVLDEQFF
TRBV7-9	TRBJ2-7	CASSVPGSRESTHEQYF
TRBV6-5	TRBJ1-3	CASSYRAGVGNTIYF
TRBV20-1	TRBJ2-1	CSASGGTSGGFPSNEQFF
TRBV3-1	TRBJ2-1	CASSHVGIPYNEQFF
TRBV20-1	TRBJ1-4	CSARQGWRTNEKLFF
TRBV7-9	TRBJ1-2	CASTQKGRSVGYTF
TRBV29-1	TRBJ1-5	CSVEVGGVNSNQPQHF
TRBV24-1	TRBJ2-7	CATSSLADRSTYEQYF
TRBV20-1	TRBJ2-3	CSASQGLAGGSDTQYF
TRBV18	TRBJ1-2	CASSPRDRGTGYTF
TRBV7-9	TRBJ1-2	CASSRGYGYTF
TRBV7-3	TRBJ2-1	CASSRTGLYNEQFF
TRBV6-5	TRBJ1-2	CASRVLAGYGYTF
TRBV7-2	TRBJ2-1	CASSLDRYNEQFF
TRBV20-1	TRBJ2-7	CSAQRANTYEQYF
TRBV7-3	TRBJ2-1	CASSTSGTYNEQFF
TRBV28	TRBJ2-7	CASRPGHSYEQYF
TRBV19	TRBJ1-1	CASSIWEGTEAFF
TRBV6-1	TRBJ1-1	CASSFRQGLNTEAFF
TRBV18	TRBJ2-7	CASSPRPRTGSLNEQYF
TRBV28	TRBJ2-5	CASKYGVPETQYF
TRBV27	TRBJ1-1	CASSTREGGQNTEAFF
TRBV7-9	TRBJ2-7	CASSLYEVGEQYF